This TCR beta chain was profiled in a study of blood T cell repertoires in COVID-19. Across the whole study: T cells, B-cell-depleted T cells, or PBMCs supplied cDNA or gDNA.

Repertoires were generated with immunoSEQ multiplex PCR, while TCRdb's copy carries only in-frame clones and drops some. The table has some 66,000 clones, 91% seen once; the top ten hold approximately 7.5%. V dropped 1 base and J dropped 2; count of bases not matched to a gene: 6. The length of the CDR3 is 17 residues. The germline V gene has CDR1 LNHDA and CDR2 SQIVND (reference sequence). The TCR originated in a human donor in a cohort sampled during active COVID-19. The sample consisted of peripheral blood. J is TRBJ2-1 and V is TRBV19; 9 bases line up with TRBD2. This CDR3 reads CASSIVAGGAPYNEQFF. The CDR3, as DNA: TGTGCCAGTAGTATAGTTGCGGGAGGGGCCCCCTACAATGAGCAGTTCTTC. The entire variable domain, with the rest obtained from reference TRBV19 and TRBJ2-1, is as follows: DGGITQSPKYLFRKEGQNVTLSCEQNLNHDAMYWYRQDPGQGLRLIYYSQIVNDFQKGDIAEGYSVSREKKESFPLTVTSAQKNPTAFYLCASSIVAGGAPYNEQFFGPGTRLTVL.